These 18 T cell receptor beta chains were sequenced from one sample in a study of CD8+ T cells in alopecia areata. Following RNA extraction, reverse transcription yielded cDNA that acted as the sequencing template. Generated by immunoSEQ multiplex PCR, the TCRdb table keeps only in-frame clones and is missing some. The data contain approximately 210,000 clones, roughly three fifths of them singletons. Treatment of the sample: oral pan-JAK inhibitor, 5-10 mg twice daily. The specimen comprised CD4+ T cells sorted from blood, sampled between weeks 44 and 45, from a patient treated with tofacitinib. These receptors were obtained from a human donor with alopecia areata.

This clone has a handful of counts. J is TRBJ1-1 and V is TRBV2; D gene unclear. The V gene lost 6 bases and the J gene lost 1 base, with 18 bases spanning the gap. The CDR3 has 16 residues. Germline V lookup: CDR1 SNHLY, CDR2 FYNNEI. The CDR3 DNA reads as TGTGCCAGCAGGAGGGTGGGAGTGACGCAGAACACTGAAGCTTTCTTT. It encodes CASRRVGVTQNTEAFF.

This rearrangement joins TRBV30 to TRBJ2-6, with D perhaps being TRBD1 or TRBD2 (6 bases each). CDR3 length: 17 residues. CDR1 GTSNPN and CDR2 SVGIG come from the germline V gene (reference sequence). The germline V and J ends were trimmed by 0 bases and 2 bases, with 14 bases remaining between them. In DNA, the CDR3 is TGTGCCTGGAGTGTACGCCGGGGGCGCGCTGGGGCCAACGTCCTGACTTTC. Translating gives CAWSVRRGRAGANVLTF. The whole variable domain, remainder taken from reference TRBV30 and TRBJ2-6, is SQTIHQWPATLVQPVGSPLSLECTVEGTSNPNLYWYRQAAGRGLQLLFYSVGIGQISSEVPQNLSASRPQDRQFILSSKKLLLSDSGFYLCAWSVRRGRAGANVLTFGAGSRLTVL.

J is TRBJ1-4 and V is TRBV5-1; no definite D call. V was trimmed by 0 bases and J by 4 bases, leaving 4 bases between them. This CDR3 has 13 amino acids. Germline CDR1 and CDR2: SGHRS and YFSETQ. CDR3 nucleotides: TGCGCCAGCAGCTTGGGTGATAATGAAAAACTGTTTTTT. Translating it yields CASSLGDNEKLFF. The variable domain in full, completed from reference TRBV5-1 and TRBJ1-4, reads KAGVTQTPRYLIKTRGQQVTLSCSPISGHRSVSWYQQTPGQGLQFLFEYFSETQRNKGNFPGRFSGRQFSNSRSEMNVSTLELGDSALYLCASSLGDNEKLFFGSGTQLSVL.

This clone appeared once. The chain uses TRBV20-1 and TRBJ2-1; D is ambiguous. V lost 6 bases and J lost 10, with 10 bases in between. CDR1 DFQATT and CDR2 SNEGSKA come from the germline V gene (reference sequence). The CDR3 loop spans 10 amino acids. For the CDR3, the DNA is TGCAGTGCAGAGTCGGAAGAGCAGTTCTTC. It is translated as CSAESEEQFF.

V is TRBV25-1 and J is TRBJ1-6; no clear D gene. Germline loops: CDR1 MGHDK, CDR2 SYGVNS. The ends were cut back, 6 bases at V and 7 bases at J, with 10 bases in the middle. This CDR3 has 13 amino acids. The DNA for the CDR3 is TGTGCCAGCAGAACCGGACCCAATTCACCCCTCCACTTT. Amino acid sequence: CASRTGPNSPLHF.

The CDR3: CSVEFLAGVIETQYF. CDR3 bases: TGCAGCGTTGAATTCCTAGCGGGGGTAATTGAGACCCAGTACTTC. The chain joins TRBV29-1 to TRBJ2-5; 10 bases line up with TRBD2. This CDR3 region has 15 residues. Per germline, CDR1 SQVTM and CDR2 ANQGSEA. Germline trimming cut 2 bases from V and 5 bases from J; bases unmatched to any gene: 8. Drawing the rest from reference TRBV29-1 and TRBJ2-5, the complete variable domain is SAVISQKPSRDICQRGTSLTIQCQVDSQVTMMFWYRQQPGQSLTLIATANQGSEATYESGFVIDKFPISRPNLTFSTLTVSNMSPEDSSIYLCSVEFLAGVIETQYFGPGTRLLVL.

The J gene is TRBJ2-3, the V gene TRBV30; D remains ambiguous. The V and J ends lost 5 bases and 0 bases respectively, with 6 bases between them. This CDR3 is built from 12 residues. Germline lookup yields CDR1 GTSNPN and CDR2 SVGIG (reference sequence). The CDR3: CAWGMSTDTQYF. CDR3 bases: TGTGCCTGGGGGATGAGCACAGATACGCAGTATTTT.

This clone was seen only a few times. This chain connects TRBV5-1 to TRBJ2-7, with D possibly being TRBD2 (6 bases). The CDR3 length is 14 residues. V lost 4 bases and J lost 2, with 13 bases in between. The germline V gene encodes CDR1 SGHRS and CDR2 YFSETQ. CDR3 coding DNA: TGCGCCAGCAGCCCCGAACTAGCTACCTACGAGCAGTACTTC. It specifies CASSPELATYEQYF.

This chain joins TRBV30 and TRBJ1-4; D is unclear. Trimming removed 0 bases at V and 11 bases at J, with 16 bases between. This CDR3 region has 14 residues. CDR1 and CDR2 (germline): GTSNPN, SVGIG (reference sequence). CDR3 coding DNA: TGTGCCTGGAGTGTAATGGGCGTAGCGAGGAAACTGTTTTTT. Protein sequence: CAWSVMGVARKLFF.

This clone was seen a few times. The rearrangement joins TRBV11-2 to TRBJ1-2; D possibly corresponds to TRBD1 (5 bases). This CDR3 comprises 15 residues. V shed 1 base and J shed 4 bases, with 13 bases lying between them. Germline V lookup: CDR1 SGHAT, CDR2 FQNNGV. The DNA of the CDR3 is TGTGCCAGCAGCTTAGTTACAGGATGGGCCTATGGCTACACCTTC. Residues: CASSLVTGWAYGYTF.

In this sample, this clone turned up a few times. The CDR3: CSALTGDFNGYTF. The CDR3 region has the DNA TGCAGCGCCCTGACAGGGGACTTTAACGGCTACACCTTC. The chain has TRBV29-1 and TRBJ1-2; 8 bases are shared with TRBD1. From germline, CDR1 is SQVTM and CDR2 ANQGSEA. J gave up 8 bases and V 7 bases, and 12 bases lay outside the gene matches. The CDR3 length is 13 residues.

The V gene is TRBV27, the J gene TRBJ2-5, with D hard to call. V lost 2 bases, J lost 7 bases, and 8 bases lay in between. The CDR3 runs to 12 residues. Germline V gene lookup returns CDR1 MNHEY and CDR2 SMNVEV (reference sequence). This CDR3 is CASSLQSGTQYF. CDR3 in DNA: TGTGCCAGCAGTTTACAAAGTGGGACCCAGTACTTC.

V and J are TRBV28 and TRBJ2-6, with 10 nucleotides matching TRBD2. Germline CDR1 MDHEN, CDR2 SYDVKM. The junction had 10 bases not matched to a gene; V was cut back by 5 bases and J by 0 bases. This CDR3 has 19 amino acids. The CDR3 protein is CASSPLGLAEYSGANVLTF. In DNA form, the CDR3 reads TGTGCCAGCAGTCCACTCGGACTAGCGGAATACTCTGGGGCCAACGTCCTGACTTTC.

The CDR3 spells CSVDTSIKLDTQYF. As DNA, the CDR3 is TGCAGCGTTGACACTAGCATCAAATTGGATACGCAGTATTTT. J is TRBJ2-3 and V is TRBV29-1; D perhaps matches TRBD2 (6 bases). V was pared by 3 bases and J by 6 bases, with 16 bases between. Germline CDR1 is SQVTM and CDR2 is ANQGSEA. The CDR3 runs to 14 residues.

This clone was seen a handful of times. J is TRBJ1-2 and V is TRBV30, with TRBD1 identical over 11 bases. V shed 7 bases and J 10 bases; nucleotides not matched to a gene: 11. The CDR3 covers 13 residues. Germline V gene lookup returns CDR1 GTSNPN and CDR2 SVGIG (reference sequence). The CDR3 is CASTLDRGRVYTF. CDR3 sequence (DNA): TGTGCCTCTACTCTGGACAGGGGGCGCGTCTACACCTTC.

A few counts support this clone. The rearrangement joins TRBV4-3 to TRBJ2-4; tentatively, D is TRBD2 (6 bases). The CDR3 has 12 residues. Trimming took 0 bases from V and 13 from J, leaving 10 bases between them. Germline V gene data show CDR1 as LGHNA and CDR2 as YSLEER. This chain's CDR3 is CASSQDGGRQYF. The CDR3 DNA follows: TGCGCCAGCAGCCAAGATGGAGGGCGACAGTACTTC.

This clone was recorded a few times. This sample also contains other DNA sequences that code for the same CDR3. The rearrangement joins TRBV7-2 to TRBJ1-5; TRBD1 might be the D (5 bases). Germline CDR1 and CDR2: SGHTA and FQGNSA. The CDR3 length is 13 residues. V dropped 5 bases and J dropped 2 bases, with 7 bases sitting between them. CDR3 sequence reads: CASSPQGNQPQHF. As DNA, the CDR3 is TGTGCCAGCAGCCCACAGGGCAATCAGCCCCAGCATTTT.

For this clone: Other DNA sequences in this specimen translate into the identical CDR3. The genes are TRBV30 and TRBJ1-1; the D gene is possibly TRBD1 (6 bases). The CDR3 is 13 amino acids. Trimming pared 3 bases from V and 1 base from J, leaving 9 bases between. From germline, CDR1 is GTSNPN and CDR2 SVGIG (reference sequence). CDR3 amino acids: CAWRGQTNTEAFF. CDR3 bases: TGTGCCTGGAGAGGACAGACGAACACTGAAGCTTTCTTT.